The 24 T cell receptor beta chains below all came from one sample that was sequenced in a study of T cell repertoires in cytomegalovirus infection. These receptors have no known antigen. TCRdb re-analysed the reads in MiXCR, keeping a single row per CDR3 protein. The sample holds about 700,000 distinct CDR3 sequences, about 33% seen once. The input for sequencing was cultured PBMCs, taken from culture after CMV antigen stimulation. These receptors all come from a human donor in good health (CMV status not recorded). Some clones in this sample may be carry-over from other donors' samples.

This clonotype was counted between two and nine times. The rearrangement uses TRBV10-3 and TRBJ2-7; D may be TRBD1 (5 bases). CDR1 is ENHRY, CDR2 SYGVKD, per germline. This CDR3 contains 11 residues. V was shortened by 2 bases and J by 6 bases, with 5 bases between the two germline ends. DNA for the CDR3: TGTGCCATCAGTGAGGGGGCCGAGCAGTACTTC. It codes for CAISEGAEQYF.

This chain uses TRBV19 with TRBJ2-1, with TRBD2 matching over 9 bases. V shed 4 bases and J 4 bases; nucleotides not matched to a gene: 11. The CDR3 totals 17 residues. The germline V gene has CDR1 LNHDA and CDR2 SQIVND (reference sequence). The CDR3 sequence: CASSTLRTSVGYNEQFF. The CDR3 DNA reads TGTGCCAGTAGTACCTTACGGACTAGCGTGGGGTACAATGAGCAGTTCTTC. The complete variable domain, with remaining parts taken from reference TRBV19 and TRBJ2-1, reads DGGITQSPKYLFRKEGQNVTLSCEQNLNHDAMYWYRQDPGQGLRLIYYSQIVNDFQKGDIAEGYSVSREKKESFPLTVTSAQKNPTAFYLCASSTLRTSVGYNEQFFGPGTRLTVL.

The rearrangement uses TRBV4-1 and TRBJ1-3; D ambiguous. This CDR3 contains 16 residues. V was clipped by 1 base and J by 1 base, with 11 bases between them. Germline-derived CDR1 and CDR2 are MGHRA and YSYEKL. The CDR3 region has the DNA TGCGCCAGCAGCCAAGTGGCATATAGATCTGGAAACACCATATATTTT. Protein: CASSQVAYRSGNTIYF.

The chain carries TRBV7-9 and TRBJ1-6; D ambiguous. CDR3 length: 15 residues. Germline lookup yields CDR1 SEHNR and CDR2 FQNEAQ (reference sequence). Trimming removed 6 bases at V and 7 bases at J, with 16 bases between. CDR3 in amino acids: CASRRRGPPNSPLHF. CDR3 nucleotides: TGTGCCAGCAGACGTCGAGGGCCCCCCAATTCACCCCTCCACTTT.

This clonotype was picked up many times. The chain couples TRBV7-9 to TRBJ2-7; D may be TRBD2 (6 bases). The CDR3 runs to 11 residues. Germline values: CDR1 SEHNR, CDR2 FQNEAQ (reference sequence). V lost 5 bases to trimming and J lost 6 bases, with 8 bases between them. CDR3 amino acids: CASSGGTEQYF. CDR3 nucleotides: TGTGCCAGCAGCGGGGGGACCGAGCAGTACTTC.

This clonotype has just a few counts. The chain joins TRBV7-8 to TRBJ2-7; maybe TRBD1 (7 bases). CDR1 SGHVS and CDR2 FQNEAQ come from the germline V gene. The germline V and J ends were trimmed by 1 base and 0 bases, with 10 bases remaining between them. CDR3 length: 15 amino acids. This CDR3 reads CASSLVRGVSYEQYF. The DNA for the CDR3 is TGTGCCAGCAGCTTAGTCAGGGGGGTCTCCTACGAGCAGTACTTC.

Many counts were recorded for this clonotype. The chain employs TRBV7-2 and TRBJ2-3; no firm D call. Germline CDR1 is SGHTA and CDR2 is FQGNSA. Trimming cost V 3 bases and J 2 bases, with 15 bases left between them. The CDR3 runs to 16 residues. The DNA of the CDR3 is TGTGCCAGCAGCTTCTTGATCGGCGGAATCACAGATACGCAGTATTTT. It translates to CASSFLIGGITDTQYF.

Here the CDR3 DNA reads TGTGCCAGCAGTGACTCGTGGAGGGGGAGAGATACGCAGTATTTT. Residues: CASSDSWRGRDTQYF. The gene calls are TRBV6-4 and TRBJ2-3, with D possibly called TRBD1 or TRBD2 (6 bases each). This CDR3 is 15 amino acids long. Germline CDR1 is MRHNA and CDR2 is SNTAGT. The V and J ends lost 0 bases and 5 bases respectively, with 12 bases between them.

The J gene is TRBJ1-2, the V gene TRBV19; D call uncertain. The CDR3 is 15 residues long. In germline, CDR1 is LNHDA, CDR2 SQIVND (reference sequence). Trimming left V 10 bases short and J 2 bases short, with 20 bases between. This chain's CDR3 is CATSLFSARNYGYTF. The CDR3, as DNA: TGTGCCACCTCGCTATTCAGCGCCAGGAACTATGGCTACACCTTC.

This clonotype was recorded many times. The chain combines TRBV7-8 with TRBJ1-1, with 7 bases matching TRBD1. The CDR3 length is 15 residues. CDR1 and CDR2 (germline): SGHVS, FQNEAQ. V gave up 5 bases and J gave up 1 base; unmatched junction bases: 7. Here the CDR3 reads CASSPDRAGNTEAFF. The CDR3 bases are TGTGCCAGCAGCCCCGACAGGGCCGGGAACACTGAAGCTTTCTTT.

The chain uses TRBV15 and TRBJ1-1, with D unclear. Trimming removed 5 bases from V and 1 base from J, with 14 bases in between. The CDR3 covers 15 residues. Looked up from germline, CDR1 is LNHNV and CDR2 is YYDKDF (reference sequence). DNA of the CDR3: TGTGCCACCAGCTTCCCCGCCAGATCGAACACTGAAGCTTTCTTT. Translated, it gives CATSFPARSNTEAFF.

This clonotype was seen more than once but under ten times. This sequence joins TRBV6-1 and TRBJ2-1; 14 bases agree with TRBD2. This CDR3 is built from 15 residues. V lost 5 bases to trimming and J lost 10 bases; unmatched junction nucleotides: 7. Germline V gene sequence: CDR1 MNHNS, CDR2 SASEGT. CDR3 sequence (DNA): TGTGCCAGCAGTAGGGGACTAGCGGGAGTCTTGGAGCAGTTCTTC. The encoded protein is CASSRGLAGVLEQFF.

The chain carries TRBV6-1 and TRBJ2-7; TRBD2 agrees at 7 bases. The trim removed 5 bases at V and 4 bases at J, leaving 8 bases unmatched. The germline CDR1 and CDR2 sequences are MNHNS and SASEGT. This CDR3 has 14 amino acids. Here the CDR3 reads CASSPGAGVYEQYF. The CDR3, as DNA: TGTGCCAGCAGTCCTGGGGCGGGGGTATACGAGCAGTACTTC.

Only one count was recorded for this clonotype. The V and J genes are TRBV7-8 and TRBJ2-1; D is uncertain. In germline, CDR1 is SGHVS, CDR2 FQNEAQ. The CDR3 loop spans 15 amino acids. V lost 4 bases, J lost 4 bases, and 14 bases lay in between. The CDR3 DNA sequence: TGTGCCAGCAGCTACTTAACTGTGATTTACAATGAGCAGTTCTTC. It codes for CASSYLTVIYNEQFF.

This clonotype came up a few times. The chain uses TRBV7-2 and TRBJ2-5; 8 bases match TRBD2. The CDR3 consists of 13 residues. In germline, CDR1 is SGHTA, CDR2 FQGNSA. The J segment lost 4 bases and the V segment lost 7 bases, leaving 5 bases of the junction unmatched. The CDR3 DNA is TGTGCCAGCACCCCGGGGGGGCCAGAGACCCAGTACTTC. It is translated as CASTPGGPETQYF.

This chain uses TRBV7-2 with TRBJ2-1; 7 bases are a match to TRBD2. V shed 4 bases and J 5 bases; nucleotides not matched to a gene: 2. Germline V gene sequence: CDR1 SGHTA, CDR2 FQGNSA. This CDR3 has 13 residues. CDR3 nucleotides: TGTGCCAGCAGCTGGGGACTAAACAATGAGCAGTTCTTC. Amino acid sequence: CASSWGLNNEQFF.

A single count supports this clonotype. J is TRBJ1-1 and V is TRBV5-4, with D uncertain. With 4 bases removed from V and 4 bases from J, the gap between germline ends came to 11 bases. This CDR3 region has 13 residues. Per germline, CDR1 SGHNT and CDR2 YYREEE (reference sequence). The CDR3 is CASSNGWTTEAFF. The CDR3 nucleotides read TGTGCCAGCAGCAATGGGTGGACCACTGAAGCTTTCTTT.

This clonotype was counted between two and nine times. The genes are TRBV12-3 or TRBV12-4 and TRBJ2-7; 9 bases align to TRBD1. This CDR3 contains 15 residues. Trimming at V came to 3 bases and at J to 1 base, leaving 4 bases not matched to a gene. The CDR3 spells CASSFQTGGSYEQYF. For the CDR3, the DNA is TGTGCCAGCAGTTTTCAGACAGGGGGTTCCTACGAGCAGTACTTC.

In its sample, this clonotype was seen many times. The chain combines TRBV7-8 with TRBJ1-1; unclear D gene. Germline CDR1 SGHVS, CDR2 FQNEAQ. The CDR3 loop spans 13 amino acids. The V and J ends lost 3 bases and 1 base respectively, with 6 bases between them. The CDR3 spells CASSFRPNTEAFF. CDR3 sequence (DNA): TGTGCCAGCAGCTTTCGTCCGAACACTGAAGCTTTCTTT.

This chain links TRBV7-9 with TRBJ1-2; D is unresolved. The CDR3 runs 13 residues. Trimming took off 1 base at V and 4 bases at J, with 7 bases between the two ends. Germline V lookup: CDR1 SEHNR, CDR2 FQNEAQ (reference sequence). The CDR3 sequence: CASSLVVVYGYTF. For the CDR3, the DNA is TGTGCCAGCAGCTTAGTGGTGGTCTATGGCTACACCTTC.

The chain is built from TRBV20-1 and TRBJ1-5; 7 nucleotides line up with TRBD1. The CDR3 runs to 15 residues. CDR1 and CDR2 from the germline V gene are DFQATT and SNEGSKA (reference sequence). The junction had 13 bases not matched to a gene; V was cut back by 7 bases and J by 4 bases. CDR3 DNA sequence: TGCAGTGTAGGGGGGACAGCCAGAATAAATCAGCCCCAGCATTTT. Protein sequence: CSVGGTARINQPQHF.

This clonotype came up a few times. CDR3 amino acids: CSAMGMGQGATNEKLFF. The DNA of the CDR3 is TGCAGTGCTATGGGGATGGGACAGGGGGCAACTAATGAAAAACTGTTTTTT. This chain joins TRBV20-1 and TRBJ1-4, with 11 positions matching TRBD1. CDR1 and CDR2 (germline): DFQATT, SNEGSKA (reference sequence). This CDR3 comprises 17 residues. J gave up 0 bases and V 4 bases, and 7 bases lay outside the gene matches.

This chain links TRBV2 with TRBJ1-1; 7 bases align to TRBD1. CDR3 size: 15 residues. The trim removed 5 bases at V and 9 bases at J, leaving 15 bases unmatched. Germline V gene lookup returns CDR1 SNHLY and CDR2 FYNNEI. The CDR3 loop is CASSTIPGTAHKAFF. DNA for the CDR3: TGTGCCAGCAGTACTATTCCGGGGACAGCCCATAAAGCTTTCTTT.

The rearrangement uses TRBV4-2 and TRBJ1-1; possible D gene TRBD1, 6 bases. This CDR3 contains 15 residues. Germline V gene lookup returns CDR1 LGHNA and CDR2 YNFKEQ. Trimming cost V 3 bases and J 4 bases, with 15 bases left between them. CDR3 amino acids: CASSHGYRVGTEAFF. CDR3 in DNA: TGTGCCAGCAGCCACGGATACAGGGTTGGCACTGAAGCTTTCTTT.